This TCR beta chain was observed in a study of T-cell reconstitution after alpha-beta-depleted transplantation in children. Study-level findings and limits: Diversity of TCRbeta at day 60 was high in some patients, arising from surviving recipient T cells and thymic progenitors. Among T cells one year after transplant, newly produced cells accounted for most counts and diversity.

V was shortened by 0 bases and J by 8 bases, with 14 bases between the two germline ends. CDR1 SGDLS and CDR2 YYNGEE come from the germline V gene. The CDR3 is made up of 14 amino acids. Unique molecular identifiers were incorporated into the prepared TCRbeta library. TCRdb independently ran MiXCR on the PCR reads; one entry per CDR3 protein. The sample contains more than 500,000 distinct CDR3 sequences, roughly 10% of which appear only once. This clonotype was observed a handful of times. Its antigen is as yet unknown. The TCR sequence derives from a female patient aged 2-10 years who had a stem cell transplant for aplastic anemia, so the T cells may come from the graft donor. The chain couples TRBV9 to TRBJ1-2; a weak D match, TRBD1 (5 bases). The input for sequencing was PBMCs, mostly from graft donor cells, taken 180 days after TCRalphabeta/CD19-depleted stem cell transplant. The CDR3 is CASSVEGQGGGYTF. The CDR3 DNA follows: TGTGCCAGCAGCGTAGAGGGTCAGGGAGGAGGCTACACCTTC. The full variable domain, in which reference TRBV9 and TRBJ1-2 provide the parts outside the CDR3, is DSGVTQTPKHLITATGQRVTLRCSPRSGDLSVYWYQQSLDQGLQFLIQYYNGEERAKGNILERFSAQQFPDLHSELNLSSLELGDSALYFCASSVEGQGGGYTFGSGTRLTVV.